The 29 T cell receptor beta chains below come from one sample, sequenced in a study of chemoradiotherapy in HPV16-positive cancers. Generated by immunoSEQ multiplex PCR, the TCRdb table keeps only in-frame clones and is missing some. The sample records about 32,000 clones, 88% being singletons. The material sequenced was blood, taken from a patient who underwent chemoradiotherapy. The receptor source for this set is a human donor with HPV-associated anogenital cancer.

The chain links TRBV18 to TRBJ2-1; D possibly matches TRBD1 or TRBD2 (5 bases each). This CDR3 has 15 residues. Germline loops: CDR1 KGHSH, CDR2 LQKENI. V lost 3 bases and J lost 5, with 14 bases in between. Written as DNA, the CDR3 is TGTGCCAGCTCACCGCTGACCGGGGCGAACAATGAGCAGTTCTTC. Residues: CASSPLTGANNEQFF.

The chain carries TRBV27 and TRBJ2-1; no reliable D call. The CDR3 has 13 amino acids. Trimming took off 3 bases at V and 0 bases at J, with 3 bases between the two ends. Germline V gene lookup returns CDR1 MNHEY and CDR2 SMNVEV (reference sequence). CDR3 coding DNA: TGTGCCAGCAGTTTCGTCTCCTACAATGAGCAGTTCTTC. Translated, it gives CASSFVSYNEQFF.

The chain links TRBV5-1 to TRBJ1-4, with D tentatively TRBD1 (6 bases). Trimming took off 0 bases at V and 7 bases at J, with 16 bases between the two ends. Per germline, CDR1 SGHRS and CDR2 YFSETQ. The CDR3 spans 16 residues. The CDR3 coding sequence is TGCGCCAGCAGCTTGGATTCCCCAGGGGTTGGTGAAAAACTGTTTTTT. Encoded protein: CASSLDSPGVGEKLFF.

This clone showed up just a few times. This chain links TRBV6-5 with TRBJ2-1; TRBD2 matches 9 bases. The V gene end was trimmed by 6 bases and the J gene end by 7 bases; junction bases not matched to a gene: 10. CDR1 is MNHEY, CDR2 SVGAGI, per germline. The CDR3 contains 15 residues. The CDR3 bases are TGTGCCAGCAGAAGCCCGGCGGGGGGGTCGAATGAGCAGTTCTTC. The encoded protein is CASRSPAGGSNEQFF.

The chain recombines TRBV7-6 with TRBJ2-1; D is perhaps TRBD2 (7 bases). CDR1 SGHVS and CDR2 FNYEAQ come from the germline V gene. The germline V and J ends were trimmed by 7 bases and 7 bases, with 20 bases remaining between them. CDR3 length equals 15 residues. CDR3 in amino acids: CASTLTGGQTNEQFF. In DNA, the CDR3 is TGTGCCAGCACCCTCACCGGGGGGCAAACAAATGAGCAGTTCTTC.

The chain carries TRBV11-2 and TRBJ2-1, with 7 bases lining up with TRBD2. With V trimmed by 3 bases and J by 4 bases, 6 bases remained unmatched. The CDR3 is 15 residues long. Germline V gene sequence: CDR1 SGHAT, CDR2 FQNNGV. CDR3 DNA: TGTGCCAGCAGCTTTAGCGGGTTGGGGTACAATGAGCAGTTCTTC. Protein: CASSFSGLGYNEQFF.

The chain employs TRBV9 and TRBJ2-2; D not resolved. The V end lost 1 base, the J end lost 6 bases, and 4 bases lay between the germline ends. CDR1 and CDR2 from the germline V gene are SGDLS and YYNGEE. This CDR3 comprises 12 residues. The CDR3 region has the DNA TGTGCCAGCAGCGTACACCCCGGGGAGCTGTTTTTT. Translating gives CASSVHPGELFF.

The CDR3 here is CAWSESGLEKLFF. The CDR3 DNA reads TGTGCCTGGAGTGAGTCAGGTCTCGAAAAACTGTTTTTT. The chain has TRBV30 and TRBJ1-4; D ambiguous. Germline V gene lookup returns CDR1 GTSNPN and CDR2 SVGIG (reference sequence). Trimming removed 1 base at V and 8 bases at J, with 11 bases between. The CDR3 has 13 residues.

The chain carries TRBV5-1 and TRBJ1-3; D is possibly TRBD1 (5 bases). The CDR3 totals 17 residues. The V end lost 0 bases, the J end lost 4 bases, and 17 bases lay between the germline ends. Germline V gene data show CDR1 as SGHRS and CDR2 as YFSETQ. DNA of the CDR3: TGCGCCAGCAGCTTGGAGCGGGGCCGTTCCTCCGGAAACACCATATATTTT. Protein sequence: CASSLERGRSSGNTIYF.

V and J are TRBV2 and TRBJ1-2, with TRBD1 identical over 8 bases. The V segment lost 9 bases and the J segment 7 bases; nucleotides outside the gene matches: 22. The CDR3 length is 17 residues. The germline V gene has CDR1 SNHLY and CDR2 FYNNEI. The DNA for the CDR3 is TGTGCCAGGGACTGGACCGGAGAAGCCAGGGGGCTTGGTGGCTACACCTTC. This translates into CARDWTGEARGLGGYTF.

The chain uses TRBV27 and TRBJ2-7; D may be TRBD1 or TRBD2 (5 bases each). This CDR3 has 14 amino acids. Between the trimmed V and J ends, which lost 5 bases and 4 bases, there was a span of 15 bases. The germline gives CDR1 MNHEY, CDR2 SMNVEV (reference sequence). Here the CDR3 reads CASSPIGTEYEQYF. In nucleotides, the CDR3 is TGTGCCAGCAGTCCTATCGGGACGGAATACGAGCAGTACTTC.

This chain uses TRBV4-1 with TRBJ1-2; weak D call: TRBD1 (5 bases). Trimming pared 1 base from V and 5 bases from J, leaving 8 bases between. Per the germline V gene, CDR1 is MGHRA and CDR2 is YSYEKL. CDR3 size: 13 residues. The CDR3 bases are TGCGCCAGCAGCCAAGTGGGGACGTATGGCTACACCTTC. It codes for CASSQVGTYGYTF.

V gene TRBV18 combines with J gene TRBJ2-7; possible D gene TRBD1, 6 bases. V was shortened by 3 bases and J by 3 bases, with 15 bases between the two germline ends. Germline CDR1 is KGHSH and CDR2 is LQKENI. This CDR3 comprises 15 residues. DNA of the CDR3: TGTGCCAGCTCACCTTCGGGACAAAGGGGCTACGAGCAGTACTTC. Translating it yields CASSPSGQRGYEQYF.

The rearrangement uses TRBV7-2 and TRBJ1-6; D gene ambiguous. Germline V gene sequence: CDR1 SGHTA, CDR2 FQGNSA. The CDR3 sequence is 13 residues long. Between the trimmed V and J ends, which lost 0 bases and 11 bases, there was a span of 8 bases. This chain's CDR3 is CASSLAHQTPLHF. CDR3 DNA: TGTGCCAGCAGCTTAGCGCATCAAACACCCCTCCACTTT.

The chain employs TRBV9 and TRBJ1-1, with 7 bases aligning to TRBD1. The CDR3 runs 13 residues. The V segment lost 4 bases and the J segment 4 bases; nucleotides outside the gene matches: 4. CDR1 is SGDLS and CDR2 is YYNGEE in the germline V gene. The CDR3 is CASSTRQGTEAFF. The CDR3 DNA reads TGTGCCAGCAGCACCAGACAGGGCACTGAAGCTTTCTTT.

V and J are TRBV11-1 and TRBJ2-7, with D hard to call. Germline CDR1 SGHAT, CDR2 FQDESV (reference sequence). CDR3 length equals 12 residues. The V gene lost 5 bases and the J gene lost 5 bases, with 10 bases spanning the gap. The CDR3 is CASSPYSDEQYF. In DNA, the CDR3 is TGTGCCAGCAGCCCCTACAGTGACGAGCAGTACTTC.

The chain uses TRBV29-1 and TRBJ2-7, with 8 bases that match TRBD2. V dropped 4 bases and J dropped 7; count of bases not matched to a gene: 12. CDR1 and CDR2 (germline): SQVTM, ANQGSEA. The CDR3 is made up of 14 amino acids. This CDR3 reads CSVAVSAGATEQYF. CDR3 bases: TGCAGCGTTGCTGTCTCAGCGGGAGCGACTGAGCAGTACTTC.

CDR3 residues: CASGTRREKLFF. The CDR3 DNA is TGTGCCAGCGGGACTCGGCGGGAAAAACTGTTTTTT. The chain carries TRBV6-1 and TRBJ1-4; possibly TRBD1 for D (5 bases). CDR1 and CDR2 from the germline V gene are MNHNS and SASEGT. The CDR3 is 12 residues long. V lost 8 bases, J lost 8 bases, and 12 bases lay in between.

This clone was counted only a few times. The V call is TRBV7-9, the J call TRBJ1-2; a weak D match, TRBD1 (6 bases). V lost 5 bases and J 8 bases, leaving 12 bases between the germline ends. CDR3 size: 12 residues. CDR1 and CDR2 (germline): SEHNR, FQNEAQ (reference sequence). As DNA, the CDR3 is TGTGCCAGCAGCCCCCAGGGGCGCGGCTACACCTTC. Translating gives CASSPQGRGYTF.

The chain joins TRBV10-3 to TRBJ2-5; 8 bases agree with TRBD1. The CDR3 loop spans 15 amino acids. Germline V gives CDR1 ENHRY, CDR2 SYGVKD. Losses at the gene ends were 3 bases for V and 11 bases for J; bases not matched to a gene: 14. The CDR3 region has the DNA TGTGCCATCAGTGATCGGGGGTATACAGGGGGTGAGCAGTACTTC. This sequence encodes CAISDRGYTGGEQYF.

The J gene is TRBJ1-5, the V gene TRBV7-2, with a weak D call TRBD1 (5 bases). The V gene's germline CDR1 is SGHTA and CDR2 FQGNSA. V was pared by 5 bases and J by 5 bases, with 10 bases between. The CDR3 is 13 residues long. This CDR3 reads CASSHGGYQPQHF. CDR3 DNA: TGTGCCAGCAGCCATGGGGGATATCAGCCCCAGCATTTT.

This rearrangement joins TRBV29-1 to TRBJ1-2, with 7 bases that match TRBD1. This CDR3 is 11 amino acids long. Germline lookup yields CDR1 SQVTM and CDR2 ANQGSEA. J lost 8 bases, V lost 3 bases, and 3 bases had no gene match. In DNA, the CDR3 is TGCAGCGTTGAGAAGGGGGCGGGCTACACCTTC. This encodes CSVEKGAGYTF.

This clone turned up a few times. J is TRBJ1-2 and V is TRBV6-6, with TRBD1 matching 7 bases. The CDR3 contains 13 residues. Germline CDR1 and CDR2: MNHNY and SVGAGI (reference sequence). The junction had 4 bases not matched to a gene; V was cut back by 6 bases and J by 3 bases. CDR3 sequence reads: CASRVDRDYGYTF. CDR3 coding DNA: TGTGCCAGCAGAGTCGACAGGGACTATGGCTACACCTTC.

The rearrangement links TRBV9 to TRBJ1-5; D may be TRBD1 (6 bases). Per germline, CDR1 SGDLS and CDR2 YYNGEE. This CDR3 region has 16 residues. Trimming took 0 bases from V and 1 from J, leaving 11 bases between them. The CDR3 coding sequence is TGTGCCAGCAGCGTAGGGGGGGGCGGAAGCAATCAGCCCCAGCATTTT. Its translation: CASSVGGGGSNQPQHF.

This chain connects TRBV29-1 to TRBJ2-1; 7 bases fit TRBD2. CDR1 is SQVTM and CDR2 is ANQGSEA in the germline V gene. V trimming: 7 bases; J trimming: 5 bases; junction bases outside the gene matches: 8. This CDR3 region has 13 residues. The CDR3 sequence is CSAKSGANNEQFF. CDR3 DNA: TGCAGCGCTAAAAGCGGGGCTAACAATGAGCAGTTCTTC.

The V call is TRBV5-1, the J call TRBJ1-4, with 8 bases fitting TRBD1. CDR3 length: 18 residues. The J segment lost 2 bases and the V segment lost 6 bases, leaving 15 bases of the junction unmatched. CDR1 and CDR2 from the germline V gene are SGHRS and YFSETQ. CDR3 residues: CASMQGAIGVSTNEKLFF. CDR3 sequence (DNA): TGCGCCAGCATGCAGGGGGCGATTGGAGTTTCGACTAATGAAAAACTGTTTTTT.

CDR3 sequence (DNA): TGTGCCATCGCCTATCAGCCCCAGCATTTT. Amino acids: CAIAYQPQHF. The rearrangement joins TRBV27 to TRBJ1-5; D unresolved. CDR1 MNHEY and CDR2 SMNVEV come from the germline V gene (reference sequence). V lost 10 bases and J 5 bases, leaving 6 bases between the germline ends. The CDR3 runs 10 residues.

The chain has TRBV7-2 and TRBJ1-5, with D unresolved. Trimming cost V 4 bases and J 9 bases, with 10 bases left between them. The CDR3 runs to 12 residues. From germline, CDR1 is SGHTA and CDR2 FQGNSA. CDR3 loop: CASSYDLGPQHF. For the CDR3, the DNA is TGTGCCAGCAGCTACGATCTGGGGCCCCAGCATTTT.

This chain joins TRBV13 and TRBJ2-7; 9 positions match TRBD1. The CDR3 length is 15 residues. CDR1 and CDR2 from the germline V gene are PRHDT and FYEKMQ (reference sequence). J gave up 5 bases and V 4 bases, and 9 bases lay outside the gene matches. This chain's CDR3 is CASSYPGTGKNEQYF. The CDR3 DNA reads as TGTGCCAGCAGCTACCCCGGGACAGGGAAAAACGAGCAGTACTTC.